Presented here are 30 T cell receptor beta chains from one specimen sequenced in a study of neurological immune-mediated disorders. TCRdb reanalysed the 5' RACE reads using MiXCR and keeps one entry per CDR3 protein. The repertoire holds more than 40,000 distinct CDR3 sequences, with approximately 2.8% as singletons. The sample consisted of PBMCs. Every receptor here comes from a woman aged 45-65 years with multiple sclerosis.

This clonotype was seen repeatedly, ten times or more. This chain uses TRBV20-1 with TRBJ2-5; no reliable D call. CDR1 DFQATT and CDR2 SNEGSKA come from the germline V gene (reference sequence). The CDR3 is 12 residues long. V lost 3 bases to trimming and J lost 1 base, with 6 bases between them. The CDR3, as DNA: TGCAGTGCTAGTAAGGGCCAAGAGACCCAGTACTTC. It yields the protein CSASKGQETQYF.

This clonotype was recorded at least ten times. The rearrangement joins TRBV5-1 to TRBJ2-3, with a possible D match to TRBD2 (6 bases). V lost 5 bases and J 5 bases, leaving 12 bases between the germline ends. The CDR3 covers 13 residues. Per germline, CDR1 SGHRS and CDR2 YFSETQ. CDR3 sequence: CASRPPGVDTQYF. Written as DNA, the CDR3 is TGCGCCAGCAGACCCCCGGGAGTAGATACGCAGTATTTT.

In its sample, this clonotype was seen many times. The chain employs TRBV5-1 and TRBJ1-2; 9 positions match TRBD1. The CDR3 sequence is 16 residues long. The germline gives CDR1 SGHRS, CDR2 YFSETQ. Unmatched junction bases numbered 8, after V lost 4 bases and J lost 1 base. CDR3 loop: CASSPGQGSGNYGYTF. The CDR3 DNA is TGCGCCAGCAGCCCAGGACAGGGGTCGGGTAACTATGGCTACACCTTC.

This clonotype occurred many times. The chain links TRBV20-1 to TRBJ2-3, with 9 bases lining up with TRBD2. This CDR3 contains 13 residues. Germline V gives CDR1 DFQATT, CDR2 SNEGSKA (reference sequence). The V and J ends lost 6 bases and 5 bases, in that order; junction bases with no gene match: 6. The CDR3 DNA reads as TGCAGTGCCCCTAGCGGGGCGGGAGATACGCAGTATTTT. Translated, it gives CSAPSGAGDTQYF.

This clonotype was counted many times. The chain links TRBV4-1 to TRBJ1-5; the D gene is possibly TRBD1 (5 bases). The CDR3 covers 16 residues. V lost 4 bases to trimming and J lost 6 bases, with 19 bases between them. Per the germline V gene, CDR1 is MGHRA and CDR2 is YSYEKL. The CDR3: CASSPLLARGPQPQHF. CDR3 coding DNA: TGCGCCAGCAGCCCCCTATTGGCGAGGGGTCCTCAGCCCCAGCATTTT.

This clonotype was counted many times. The chain links TRBV9 to TRBJ2-3, with D possibly matching TRBD1 (6 bases). Deletions cut 4 bases from V and 1 base from J, with 13 bases between. Germline V gene sequence: CDR1 SGDLS, CDR2 YYNGEE. The CDR3 covers 15 residues. CDR3 amino acids: CASSSRGKGTDTQYF. CDR3 in DNA: TGTGCCAGCAGCAGCAGGGGCAAAGGCACAGATACGCAGTATTTT.

The sample holds many counts of this clonotype. The chain is built from TRBV7-9 and TRBJ2-1; D gene uncertain. The CDR3 extends over 13 amino acids. From germline, CDR1 is SEHNR and CDR2 FQNEAQ (reference sequence). V dropped 3 bases and J dropped 6 bases, with 9 bases sitting between them. For the CDR3, the DNA is TGTGCCAGCAGCTTGGAGAGAGCCAATGAGCAGTTCTTC. Protein sequence: CASSLERANEQFF.

Many counts were recorded for this clonotype. The rearrangement uses TRBV12-3 or TRBV12-4 and TRBJ1-5; 11 bases line up with TRBD1. J lost 2 bases, V lost 4 bases, and 1 base had no gene match. The CDR3 covers 15 residues. Written as DNA, the CDR3 is TGTGCCAGCAGTTGGGGACAGGGGGGCAATCAGCCCCAGCATTTT. Amino acid sequence: CASSWGQGGNQPQHF.

This clonotype was picked up many times. CDR3 region: CATSEEGQARETQYF. As DNA, the CDR3 is TGTGCCACCAGTGAAGAAGGACAGGCACGCGAGACCCAGTACTTC. The chain links TRBV24-1 to TRBJ2-5, with TRBD1 matching over 7 bases. In germline, CDR1 is KGHDR, CDR2 SFDVKD. V was clipped by 4 bases and J by 5 bases; unmatched bases: 9. The CDR3 runs to 15 residues.

This clonotype was seen at least ten times. V gene TRBV20-1 combines with J gene TRBJ2-7, with unresolved D. The CDR3 runs 12 residues. Germline V lookup: CDR1 DFQATT, CDR2 SNEGSKA (reference sequence). Trimming cost V 4 bases and J 9 bases, with 16 bases left between them. CDR3 residues: CSAKLPPPRQYF. CDR3 in DNA: TGCAGTGCTAAACTCCCACCGCCTAGGCAGTACTTC.

The chain uses TRBV5-6 and TRBJ2-7, with TRBD1 identical over 8 bases. Germline CDR1 is SGHDT and CDR2 is YYEEEE. Germline trimming cut 4 bases from V and 0 bases from J; bases unmatched to any gene: 9. The CDR3 is made up of 16 amino acids. The DNA for the CDR3 is TGTGCCAGCAGCCTCCCAGGACAGGGAAGCTCCTACGAGCAGTACGTC. The encoded protein is CASSLPGQGSSYEQYV.

In its sample, this clonotype was seen many times. The chain combines TRBV2 with TRBJ1-1, with D unclear. Trimming cost V 5 bases and J 1 base, with 11 bases left between them. The CDR3 runs 14 residues. Germline assignment: CDR1 SNHLY and CDR2 FYNNEI. The CDR3 here is CASSLSTPNTEAFF. In DNA form, the CDR3 reads TGTGCCAGCAGTCTTTCGACACCGAACACTGAAGCTTTCTTT.

This clonotype was picked up many times. One junction end does not reproduce the germline sequence, and a read error may be involved. The chain's CDR3 is CASSSTGAGISVF. DNA for the CDR3: TGTGCCAGCAGCTCGACAGGGGCAGGGATTTCGGTCTTT. The V and J genes are TRBV7-8 and TRBJ1-1; 8 bases agree with TRBD1. The V gene's germline CDR1 is SGHVS and CDR2 FQNEAQ. The CDR3 is 13 amino acids.

This clonotype was seen at least ten times. The CDR3 DNA is TGTGCCAGCAGCCAAGAACGCGCCAGGTTAACCACCGGGGAGCTGTTTTTT. Protein product: CASSQERARLTTGELFF. V is TRBV3-1 and J is TRBJ2-2; D is ambiguous. Germline lookup yields CDR1 LGHDT and CDR2 YNNKEL (reference sequence). There are 17 residues in the CDR3. With 0 bases removed from V and 4 bases from J, the gap between germline ends came to 15 bases.

This clonotype was seen many times. The chain employs TRBV7-9 and TRBJ2-5, with TRBD1 identical over 7 bases. The V gene end was trimmed by 5 bases and the J gene end by 7 bases; junction bases not matched to a gene: 10. Germline V gene data show CDR1 as SEHNR and CDR2 as FQNEAQ (reference sequence). The CDR3 consists of 14 residues. In DNA form, the CDR3 reads TGTGCCAGCAGCCGGACAGGTCCGGCGTTGACCCAGTACTTC. This gives the protein CASSRTGPALTQYF.

This clonotype was seen repeatedly, ten times or more. This chain's CDR3 is CASSSDSFQETQYF. CDR3 DNA sequence: TGTGCCAGCAGCTCCGACAGCTTCCAAGAGACCCAGTACTTC. This rearrangement joins TRBV5-5 to TRBJ2-5; weak D call: TRBD1 (5 bases). Germline assignment: CDR1 SGHKS and CDR2 YYEKEE (reference sequence). The V end lost 3 bases, the J end lost 1 base, and 10 bases lay between the germline ends. This CDR3 comprises 14 residues.

This clonotype has at least ten counts. The chain employs TRBV6-2 or TRBV6-3 and TRBJ2-2; maybe TRBD2 (5 bases). Germline V gene data show CDR1 as MNHEY and CDR2 as SVGEGT. V dropped 5 bases and J dropped 2 bases, with 9 bases sitting between them. CDR3 length: 14 residues. CDR3 nucleotide sequence: TGTGCCAGCAGTCGGGGAGTCAACACCGGGGAGCTGTTTTTT. It encodes CASSRGVNTGELFF.

The sample holds many counts of this clonotype. This chain connects TRBV20-1 to TRBJ1-2; possibly TRBD1 for D (5 bases). Germline loops: CDR1 DFQATT, CDR2 SNEGSKA (reference sequence). V was clipped by 5 bases and J by 4 bases, with 17 bases between them. The CDR3 is made up of 14 amino acids. CDR3 nucleotide sequence: TGCAGTGCTGCCTACGGGGGGAAGAGCTATGGCTACACCTTC. This translates into CSAAYGGKSYGYTF.

This clonotype was observed at least ten times. This rearrangement joins TRBV5-1 to TRBJ1-1, with D maybe TRBD1 (5 bases). The germline V gene encodes CDR1 SGHRS and CDR2 YFSETQ. The CDR3 is 13 amino acids. Trimming took 5 bases from V and 1 from J, leaving 9 bases between them. CDR3 sequence (DNA): TGCGCCAGCAGGCCGCAGGGGAACACTGAAGCTTTCTTT. Translation: CASRPQGNTEAFF.

This clonotype came up many times. The rearrangement links TRBV5-1 to TRBJ2-1; D unclear. V lost 4 bases, J lost 4 bases, and 21 bases lay in between. In germline, CDR1 is SGHRS, CDR2 YFSETQ. The CDR3 sequence is 17 residues long. CDR3 sequence reads: CASSERRPPASYNEQFF. CDR3 nucleotides: TGCGCCAGCAGCGAAAGACGGCCCCCGGCGAGTTACAATGAGCAGTTCTTC.

In this sample, this clonotype turned up many times. The chain combines TRBV2 with TRBJ2-5; TRBD1 agrees at 7 bases. Germline V gives CDR1 SNHLY, CDR2 FYNNEI. The CDR3 is made up of 14 amino acids. V dropped 4 bases and J dropped 6; count of bases not matched to a gene: 8. This CDR3 is CASSATGSMKTQYF. The CDR3 region has the DNA TGTGCCAGCAGTGCGACAGGGTCGATGAAGACCCAGTACTTC.

This clonotype has a handful of counts. A clone one base away is much larger, so this may be a read error. The conserved phenylalanine or tryptophan normally closing the CDR3 is absent here, so this likely arose from a read error. V usage is TRBV12-3 or TRBV12-4 and J usage is TRBJ1-2; 8 bases line up with TRBD1. The CDR3 is 14 residues long. Losses at the gene ends were 2 bases for V and 6 bases for J; bases not matched to a gene: 5. CDR3: CASSLRQGAHGYTI. CDR3 sequence (DNA): TGTGCCAGCAGTTTACGTCAGGGGGCGCATGGCTACACCATC.

This clonotype was detected many times. V gene TRBV5-1 combines with J gene TRBJ1-4; D unresolved. V was pared by 4 bases and J by 7 bases, with 17 bases between. The CDR3 length is 15 residues. The germline gives CDR1 SGHRS, CDR2 YFSETQ. CDR3 nucleotides: TGCGCCAGCAGCACTCGGACGGTACCTGGTGAAAAACTGTTTTTT. Residues: CASSTRTVPGEKLFF.

This chain joins TRBV7-8 and TRBJ2-1, with D hard to call. CDR3 size: 13 residues. CDR1 and CDR2 (germline): SGHVS, FQNEAQ. With 5 bases removed from V and 6 bases from J, the gap between germline ends came to 11 bases. The CDR3 DNA reads as TGTGCCAGCAGCCCACAGCCGATCAATGAGCAGTTCTTC. This codes for CASSPQPINEQFF.

In its sample, this clonotype was seen many times. This sequence joins TRBV11-2 and TRBJ2-6; D unresolved. Trimming cost V 4 bases and J 3 bases, with 10 bases left between them. Germline V gene lookup returns CDR1 SGHAT and CDR2 FQNNGV. The CDR3 spans 15 residues. The CDR3, as DNA: TGTGCCAGCAGCTCTACAGCCGGTGGGGCCAACGTCCTGACTTTC. This translates into CASSSTAGGANVLTF. Combining the CDR3 with reference TRBV11-2 and TRBJ2-6 gives the whole variable domain EAGVAQSPRYKIIEKRQSVAFWCNPISGHATLYWYQQILGQGPKLLIQFQNNGVVDDSQLPKDRFSAERLKGVDSTLKIQPAKLEDSAVYLCASSSTAGGANVLTFGAGSRLTVL.

This clonotype came up a few times. This clone may be a read error of a much larger clone one base away. The rearrangement links TRBV24-1 to TRBJ2-6; D is unresolved. V gave up 4 bases and J gave up 0 bases, with 12 bases separating them. Germline loops: CDR1 KGHDR, CDR2 SFDVKD. CDR3 length: 17 amino acids. CDR3 sequence (DNA): TGTGCCACCAGTGAAGAGAAACAGACCTCTGGGGCCAACGTCCTGACTTTC. It is translated as CATSEEKQTSGANVLTF.

The chain uses TRBV5-1 and TRBJ1-2; D perhaps matches TRBD1 (6 bases). CDR1 and CDR2 (germline): SGHRS, YFSETQ. Trimming took 4 bases from V and 1 from J, leaving 11 bases between them. CDR3 length: 14 residues. The CDR3 DNA reads TGCGCCAGCAGCCAGGACAGTCTTAACTATGGCTACACCTTC. Protein: CASSQDSLNYGYTF. Based on the CDR3 plus reference TRBV5-1 and TRBJ1-2, the full variable domain is KAGVTQTPRYLIKTRGQQVTLSCSPISGHRSVSWYQQTPGQGLQFLFEYFSETQRNKGNFPGRFSGRQFSNSRSEMNVSTLELGDSALYLCASSQDSLNYGYTFGSGTRLTVV.

This clonotype was observed at least ten times. The chain recombines TRBV12-3 or TRBV12-4 with TRBJ1-5, with D perhaps matching TRBD1 (6 bases). The V and J ends lost 8 bases and 4 bases respectively, with 12 bases between them. The CDR3 is 13 residues long. The CDR3 spells CASERQANQPQHF. The CDR3 nucleotides are TGTGCCAGCGAACGACAGGCAAATCAGCCCCAGCATTTT.

The table lists this clonotype with many counts. The chain carries TRBV12-3 or TRBV12-4 and TRBJ1-6; perhaps TRBD1 as D (5 bases). With 6 bases removed from V and 0 bases from J, the gap between germline ends came to 6 bases. The CDR3 is made up of 14 amino acids. CDR3 region: CASSDSSYNSPLHF. In nucleotides, the CDR3 is TGTGCCAGCAGCGACAGCTCCTATAATTCACCCCTCCACTTT.

This clonotype has ten or more counts. The V call is TRBV5-1, the J call TRBJ2-3; possible D gene TRBD1, 5 bases. The V gene's germline CDR1 is SGHRS and CDR2 YFSETQ. The V gene lost 0 bases and the J gene lost 2 bases, with 10 bases spanning the gap. This CDR3 is 15 amino acids long. The CDR3 sequence is CASSLEGQVTDTQYF. The CDR3, as DNA: TGCGCCAGCAGCTTGGAGGGGCAGGTCACAGATACGCAGTATTTT.